The clone carrying this TCR beta chain occurred many times. Its antigen is not known. TCRdb re-called the 5' RACE reads with MiXCR, one entry per CDR3 protein. The repertoire holds 65,000 to 70,000 distinct CDR3 sequences, with around 6.2% as singletons. The data belong to a study of T cells after yellow fever vaccination. Whole-study results and caveats: Subsequent booster samples again held most clones from primary vaccination (just under 98% CD4, about 90% CD8).

Germline CDR1 is DFQATT and CDR2 is SNEGSKA (reference sequence). This CDR3 comprises 13 residues. V was shortened by 5 bases and J by 2 bases, with 11 bases between the two germline ends. The chain employs TRBV20-1 and TRBJ2-3, with D possibly being TRBD1 (6 bases). Sequenced here: CD4+ T cells sorted from PBMCs, sampled around 16 days after the first yellow fever vaccination. This clonotype originated in a man younger than 35 who received the YFV17D yellow fever vaccine. In DNA, the CDR3 is TGCAGTGCTCAGGACAGTACCACAGATACGCAGTATTTT. Its translation is CSAQDSTTDTQYF.